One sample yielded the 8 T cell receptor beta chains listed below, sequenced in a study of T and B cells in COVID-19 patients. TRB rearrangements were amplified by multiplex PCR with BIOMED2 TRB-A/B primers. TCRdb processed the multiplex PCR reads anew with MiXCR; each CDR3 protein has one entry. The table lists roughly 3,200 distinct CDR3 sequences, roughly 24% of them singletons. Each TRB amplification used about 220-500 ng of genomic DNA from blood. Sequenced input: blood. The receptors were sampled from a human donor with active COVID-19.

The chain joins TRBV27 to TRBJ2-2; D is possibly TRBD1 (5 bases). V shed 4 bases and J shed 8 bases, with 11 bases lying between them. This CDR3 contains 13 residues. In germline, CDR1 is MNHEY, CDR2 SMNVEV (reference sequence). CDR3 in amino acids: CASSWYQGGELFF. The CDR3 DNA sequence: TGTGCCAGCAGTTGGTATCAGGGTGGGGAGCTGTTTTTT.

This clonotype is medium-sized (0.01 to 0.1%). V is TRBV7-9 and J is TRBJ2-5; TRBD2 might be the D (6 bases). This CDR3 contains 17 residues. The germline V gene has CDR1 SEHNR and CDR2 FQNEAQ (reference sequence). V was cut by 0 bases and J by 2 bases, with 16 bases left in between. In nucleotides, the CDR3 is TGTGCCAGCAGCTTAGCGGCGGGGTACGTGCCACAAGAGACCCAGTACTTC. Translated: CASSLAAGYVPQETQYF.

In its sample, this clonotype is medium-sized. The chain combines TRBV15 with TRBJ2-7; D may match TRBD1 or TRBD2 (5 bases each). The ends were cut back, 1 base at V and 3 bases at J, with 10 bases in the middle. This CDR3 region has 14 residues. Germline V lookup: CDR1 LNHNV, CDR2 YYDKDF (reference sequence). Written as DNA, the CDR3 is TGTGCCACCAGCAGAGGGGGGAGTTACTACGAGCAGTACTTC. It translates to CATSRGGSYYEQYF.

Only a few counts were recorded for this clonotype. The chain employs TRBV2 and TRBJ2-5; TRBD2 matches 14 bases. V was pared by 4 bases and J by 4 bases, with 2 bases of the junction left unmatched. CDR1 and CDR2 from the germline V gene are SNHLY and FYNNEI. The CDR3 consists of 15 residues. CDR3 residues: CASSGGLAGVETQYF. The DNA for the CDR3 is TGTGCCAGCAGTGGGGGACTAGCGGGGGTAGAGACCCAGTACTTC.

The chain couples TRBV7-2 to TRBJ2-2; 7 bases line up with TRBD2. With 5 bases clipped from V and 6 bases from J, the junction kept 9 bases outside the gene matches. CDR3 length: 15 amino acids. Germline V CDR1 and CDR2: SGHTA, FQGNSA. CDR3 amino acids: CASSTMTLAAGELFF. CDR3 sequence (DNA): TGTGCCAGCAGCACTATGACTCTAGCGGCCGGGGAGCTGTTTTTT.

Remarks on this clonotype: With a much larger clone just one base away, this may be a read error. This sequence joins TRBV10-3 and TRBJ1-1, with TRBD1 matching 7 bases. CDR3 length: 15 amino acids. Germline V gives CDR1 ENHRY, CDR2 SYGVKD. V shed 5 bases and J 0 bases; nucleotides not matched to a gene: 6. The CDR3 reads CAISRGTGVNTEAFF. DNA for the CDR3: TGTGCCATCAGTCGGGGAACAGGGGTGAACACTGAAGCTTTCTTT.

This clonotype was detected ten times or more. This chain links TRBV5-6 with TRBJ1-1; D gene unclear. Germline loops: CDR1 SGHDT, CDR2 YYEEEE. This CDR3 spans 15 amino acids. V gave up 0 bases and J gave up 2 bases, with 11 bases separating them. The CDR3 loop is CASSLVGSLNTEAFF. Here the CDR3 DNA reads TGTGCCAGCAGCTTGGTTGGCAGCCTAAACACTGAAGCTTTCTTT.

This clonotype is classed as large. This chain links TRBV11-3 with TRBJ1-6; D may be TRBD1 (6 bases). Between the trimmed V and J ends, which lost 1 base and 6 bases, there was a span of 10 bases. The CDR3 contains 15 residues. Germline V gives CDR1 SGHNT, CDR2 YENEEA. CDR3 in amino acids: CASSLVNRANSPLHF. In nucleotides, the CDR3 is TGTGCCAGCAGCTTAGTGAACAGGGCTAATTCACCCCTCCACTTT.